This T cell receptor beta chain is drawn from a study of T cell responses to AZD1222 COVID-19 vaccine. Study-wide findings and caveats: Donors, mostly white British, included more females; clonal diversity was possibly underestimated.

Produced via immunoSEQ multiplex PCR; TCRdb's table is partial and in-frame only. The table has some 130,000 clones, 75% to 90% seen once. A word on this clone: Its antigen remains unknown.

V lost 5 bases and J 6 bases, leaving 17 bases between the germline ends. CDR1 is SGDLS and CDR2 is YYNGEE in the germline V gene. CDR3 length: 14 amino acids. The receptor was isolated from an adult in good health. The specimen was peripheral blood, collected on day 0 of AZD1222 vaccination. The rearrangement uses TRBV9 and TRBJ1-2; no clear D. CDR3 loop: CASSTTGRQHGYTF. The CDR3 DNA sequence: TGTGCCAGCAGTACCACCGGACGACAACATGGCTACACCTTC. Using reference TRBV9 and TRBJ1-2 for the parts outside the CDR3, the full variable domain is DSGVTQTPKHLITATGQRVTLRCSPRSGDLSVYWYQQSLDQGLQFLIQYYNGEERAKGNILERFSAQQFPDLHSELNLSSLELGDSALYFCASSTTGRQHGYTFGSGTRLTVV.